These 23 T cell receptor beta chains came from one sample sequenced in a study of blood T cell repertoires in COVID-19. TCRdb keeps only in-frame clones here, not all; method: immunoSEQ multiplex PCR. The repertoire includes 140,000 to 150,000 clones, 85% of them detected once, and about 3.2% sits in the top ten. The source material was peripheral blood. These receptor sequences come from a woman between 40 and 50 years old with active or convalescent COVID-19.

This clone has just one count. In DNA form, the CDR3 reads TGTGCCAGCAGCTCAAACCCTGGACAGGGAAACACTGAAGCTTTCTTT. Amino acids: CASSSNPGQGNTEAFF. V and J are TRBV7-9 and TRBJ1-1; 8 bases agree with TRBD1. Germline V gene data show CDR1 as SEHNR and CDR2 as FQNEAQ (reference sequence). CDR3 length: 16 residues. V trimming: 4 bases; J trimming: 2 bases; junction bases outside the gene matches: 9.

This clone was seen just once. This chain links TRBV3-1 (or the pseudogene TRBV3-2) with TRBJ1-2; TRBD1 matches at 7 bases. The length of the CDR3 is 18 residues. Germline V gives CDR1 LGHDT, CDR2 YNNKEL (reference sequence). The V and J ends lost 0 bases and 1 base, in that order; junction bases with no gene match: 11. CDR3 DNA sequence: TGTGCCAGCAGCCAAGATCCGGTTCTTAGGGGGCGTAACTATGGCTACACCTTC. Its translation: CASSQDPVLRGRNYGYTF.

The gene calls are TRBV7-9 and TRBJ1-1; 7 bases are shared with TRBD1. The V gene end was trimmed by 11 bases and the J gene end by 6 bases; junction bases not matched to a gene: 9. This CDR3 is 12 amino acids long. Germline V gene lookup returns CDR1 SEHNR and CDR2 FQNEAQ (reference sequence). The CDR3 is CASRTGLSEAFF. CDR3 nucleotide sequence: TGTGCCTCCCGGACAGGATTATCTGAAGCTTTCTTT.

This clone has more than one count but fewer than ten. The V gene is TRBV2, the J gene TRBJ2-1; 10 bases are a match to TRBD1. After removal of 6 bases from V and 5 bases from J, the junction contained 4 bases not matched to a gene. Germline CDR1 and CDR2: SNHLY and FYNNEI. The CDR3 length is 14 residues. The CDR3 loop reads CASRVGTGDNEQFF. The CDR3 DNA reads TGTGCCAGCAGAGTCGGGACAGGGGACAATGAGCAGTTCTTC.

The chain couples TRBV28 to TRBJ1-4, with TRBD1 as a possible D gene (5 bases). Germline V gives CDR1 MDHEN, CDR2 SYDVKM. This CDR3 has 14 amino acids. Trimming left V 9 bases short and J 3 bases short, with 14 bases between. CDR3 sequence (DNA): TGTGCCAGTATACGTGGGACTTCTAATGAAAAACTGTTTTTT. Translated: CASIRGTSNEKLFF. The full variable domain, rest sourced from reference TRBV28 and TRBJ1-4, is DVKVTQSSRYLVKRTGEKVFLECVQDMDHENMFWYRQDPGLGLRLIYFSYDVKMKEKGDIPEGYSVSREKKERFSLILESASTNQTSMYLCASIRGTSNEKLFFGSGTQLSVL.

This clone has a count of ten or more. The CDR3: CARSLGTSGRGEQYF. CDR3 coding DNA: TGTGCCAGAAGCTTGGGGACTAGCGGGAGAGGGGAGCAGTACTTC. The rearrangement links TRBV5-3 to TRBJ2-7, with 13 bases lining up with TRBD2. Being an ORF, TRBV5-3 has a function that is uncertain. This CDR3 is built from 15 residues. J gave up 7 bases and V 0 bases, and 4 bases lay outside the gene matches.

This clone was counted between two and nine times. The V call is TRBV3-1 (or the pseudogene TRBV3-2), the J call TRBJ1-2; TRBD1 aligns across 7 bases. There are 16 residues in the CDR3. With V trimmed by 4 bases and J by 4 bases, 12 bases remained unmatched. Germline loops: CDR1 LGHDT, CDR2 YNNKEL (reference sequence). CDR3 sequence: CASSLGTTGRAYGYTF. CDR3 nucleotides: TGTGCCAGCAGCCTTGGAACGACAGGGCGCGCCTATGGCTACACCTTC.

The V gene is TRBV4-1, the J gene TRBJ2-2, with TRBD2 matching over 14 bases. CDR1 is MGHRA and CDR2 is YSYEKL in the germline V gene. The J segment lost 6 bases and the V segment lost 1 base, leaving 4 bases of the junction unmatched. This CDR3 contains 17 residues. The CDR3 coding sequence is TGCGCCAGCAGCCAAGGAGGACTAGCGGGGGGATCCGGGGAGCTGTTTTTT. This codes for CASSQGGLAGGSGELFF.

The chain couples TRBV7-9 to TRBJ1-6; weak D call: TRBD1 (6 bases). V dropped 3 bases and J dropped 10 bases, with 13 bases sitting between them. This CDR3 spans 14 amino acids. Germline V gives CDR1 SEHNR, CDR2 FQNEAQ (reference sequence). CDR3 protein: CASSLAGTRSPLHF. Written as DNA, the CDR3 is TGTGCCAGCAGCTTGGCCGGGACACGGTCACCCCTCCACTTT.

V gene TRBV30 combines with J gene TRBJ1-4, with a possible D match to TRBD1 (6 bases). This CDR3 has 17 residues. The germline gives CDR1 GTSNPN, CDR2 SVGIG (reference sequence). The ends were cut back, 4 bases at V and 7 bases at J, with 25 bases in the middle. As DNA, the CDR3 is TGTGCCTGGACCTTGATAAGGGGGACAAATCCCCGTGAAAAACTGTTTTTT. This sequence encodes CAWTLIRGTNPREKLFF.

CDR3 DNA sequence: TGTGCCAGCAGCTTACAGGGAATGGGTTCCTACGAGCAGTACTTC. Its translation is CASSLQGMGSYEQYF. The chain recombines TRBV7-2 with TRBJ2-7; D perhaps matches TRBD1 (5 bases). V lost 2 bases, J lost 1 base, and 12 bases lay in between. This CDR3 spans 15 amino acids. Germline lookup yields CDR1 SGHTA and CDR2 FQGNSA.

This chain uses TRBV6-6 with TRBJ1-2; D is uncertain. V lost 0 bases and J lost 4, with 6 bases in between. This CDR3 has 13 residues. Germline V gene sequence: CDR1 MNHNY, CDR2 SVGAGI (reference sequence). The CDR3 is CASSYSSVYGYTF. CDR3 nucleotides: TGTGCCAGCAGTTACTCATCAGTCTATGGCTACACCTTC.

V and J are TRBV10-1 and TRBJ1-2; D remains unclear. Trimming shortened V by 11 bases and J by 7 bases, and 8 bases separated the two germline ends. Looked up from germline, CDR1 is WNHNN and CDR2 is SYGVQD (reference sequence). This CDR3 is 9 amino acids long. In DNA, the CDR3 is TGCGCCCTAAGTTTTGGCTACACCTTC. This codes for CALSFGYTF.

V usage is TRBV11-2 and J usage is TRBJ1-2, with D perhaps matching TRBD1 (5 bases). The V gene lost 1 base and the J gene lost 7 bases, with 13 bases spanning the gap. The CDR3 spans 14 residues. Germline V gene data show CDR1 as SGHAT and CDR2 as FQNNGV. The CDR3 DNA reads TGTGCCAGCAGCTTAGGTTTGGGGGGAATTGGCTACACCTTC. Protein product: CASSLGLGGIGYTF.

The CDR3 DNA reads TGTGCCTGGAGTGGCTCGGAGGGAAACACCATATATTTT. Protein product: CAWSGSEGNTIYF. V is TRBV30 and J is TRBJ1-3; unclear D gene. The CDR3 loop spans 13 amino acids. In germline, CDR1 is GTSNPN, CDR2 SVGIG (reference sequence). Trimming left V 1 base short and J 4 bases short, with 8 bases between.

V usage is TRBV27 and J usage is TRBJ2-1, with 9 bases fitting TRBD1. From germline, CDR1 is MNHEY and CDR2 SMNVEV (reference sequence). This CDR3 has 15 residues. Trimming at V came to 6 bases and at J to 8 bases, leaving 11 bases not matched to a gene. CDR3 DNA sequence: TGTGCCAGCAGCCGACCGGGACAGGGAGTGTATGAGCAGTTCTTC. It codes for CASSRPGQGVYEQFF.

This chain links TRBV9 with TRBJ1-1; D remains unclear. The CDR3 sequence is 14 residues long. Germline V lookup: CDR1 SGDLS, CDR2 YYNGEE. The V gene lost 0 bases and the J gene lost 3 bases, with 9 bases spanning the gap. Written as DNA, the CDR3 is TGTGCCAGCAGCGTAGCTGAGGGCCACACTGAAGCTTTCTTT. It specifies CASSVAEGHTEAFF. Full variable domain (remainder filled in from reference TRBV9 and TRBJ1-1): DSGVTQTPKHLITATGQRVTLRCSPRSGDLSVYWYQQSLDQGLQFLIQYYNGEERAKGNILERFSAQQFPDLHSELNLSSLELGDSALYFCASSVAEGHTEAFFGQGTRLTVV.

The rearrangement uses TRBV7-9 and TRBJ1-4; 7 bases agree with TRBD1. The CDR3 covers 15 residues. The germline V gene encodes CDR1 SEHNR and CDR2 FQNEAQ (reference sequence). Losses at the gene ends were 4 bases for V and 5 bases for J; bases not matched to a gene: 7. DNA for the CDR3: TGTGCCAGCAGCTCGGGGACAGCCACGAATGAAAAACTGTTTTTT. Its protein product is CASSSGTATNEKLFF.

The V gene is TRBV7-7, the J gene TRBJ2-7; 7 bases fit TRBD1. The CDR3 is 15 amino acids. V shed 6 bases and J 5 bases; nucleotides not matched to a gene: 13. Germline values: CDR1 SSHAT, CDR2 FNYEAQ (reference sequence). Written as DNA, the CDR3 is TGTGCCAGCAGTCCCGGGACAGTCCGCCGTGACGAGCAGTACTTC. It codes for CASSPGTVRRDEQYF.

This sequence joins TRBV5-6 and TRBJ2-1; 10 nucleotides agree with TRBD1. The CDR3 loop spans 15 amino acids. Germline-derived CDR1 and CDR2 are SGHDT and YYEEEE. After removal of 4 bases from V and 4 bases from J, the junction contained 5 bases not matched to a gene. The CDR3 region has the DNA TGTGCCAGCAGCCGGGACAGGGGCCTTTACAATGAGCAGTTCTTC. Protein sequence: CASSRDRGLYNEQFF.

This chain joins TRBV12-2 and TRBJ2-5; the table names TRBD1, a call not compared with the DNA. TRBV12-2 is labeled a pseudogene. The CDR3 runs 15 residues. CDR3 protein: CASRSADRGRETQYF. For the CDR3, the DNA is TGTGCAAGTCGCTCAGCAGACAGGGGGAGGGAGACCCAGTACTTC.

The table lists this clone with a count of one. This chain connects TRBV28 to TRBJ1-1; D possibly corresponds to TRBD1 (6 bases). The ends were cut back, 2 bases at V and 0 bases at J, with 7 bases in the middle. The CDR3 is 14 residues long. CDR1 is MDHEN, CDR2 SYDVKM, per germline. The CDR3 DNA reads TGTGCCAGCAGTTTACGGACAGTGAACACTGAAGCTTTCTTT. Protein sequence: CASSLRTVNTEAFF.

The chain uses TRBV2 and TRBJ1-1; 7 nucleotides agree with TRBD1. This CDR3 region has 14 residues. J was trimmed by 4 bases and V by 5 bases; bases with no gene match: 7. Germline assignment: CDR1 SNHLY and CDR2 FYNNEI. The CDR3 DNA sequence: TGTGCCAGCAGTAGACAGGGTCCGAGCACTGAAGCTTTCTTT. Translating it yields CASSRQGPSTEAFF.